These 5 T cell receptor beta chains came from one sample sequenced in a study of cytomegalovirus exposure and HLA in healthy donors. Primers for the PCR totalled 60 Vbeta and 13 Jbeta. Profiling relied on immunoSEQ multiplex PCR, and the TCRdb table lists in-frame clones only, not all of them. The listing records around 75,000 clones. The sequenced sample was PBMCs. These receptors originate from a man between 50 and 59 years old in good health and CMV-seropositive.

The chain is built from TRBV11-2 and TRBJ2-1; tentatively, D is TRBD2 (6 bases). This CDR3 has 15 amino acids. V lost 5 bases, J lost 5 bases, and 16 bases lay in between. CDR1 and CDR2 from the germline V gene are SGHAT and FQNNGV. The CDR3 DNA follows: TGTGCCAGCAGCCCTATAGCGGCGGGAAACAATGAGCAGTTCTTC. The encoded protein is CASSPIAAGNNEQFF. Using reference TRBV11-2 and TRBJ2-1 for the parts outside the CDR3, the full variable domain is EAGVAQSPRYKIIEKRQSVAFWCNPISGHATLYWYQQILGQGPKLLIQFQNNGVVDDSQLPKDRFSAERLKGVDSTLKIQPAKLEDSAVYLCASSPIAAGNNEQFFGPGTRLTVL.

This sequence joins TRBV6-1 and TRBJ2-3; perhaps TRBD2 as D (6 bases). Germline CDR1 and CDR2: MNHNS and SASEGT. The CDR3 is 13 residues long. V was cut by 10 bases and J by 4 bases, with 15 bases left in between. CDR3 DNA: TGTGCCACCACACTAGCCCGGGCAGATACGCAGTATTTT. Translation: CATTLARADTQYF.

The chain couples TRBV2 to TRBJ1-5; D gene unclear. V lost 10 bases, J lost 4 bases, and 14 bases lay in between. Germline V gives CDR1 SNHLY, CDR2 FYNNEI. This CDR3 has 13 residues. CDR3 protein: CATKPGMNQPQHF. The CDR3 DNA reads TGTGCCACCAAACCGGGGATGAATCAGCCCCAGCATTTT.

This rearrangement joins TRBV28 to TRBJ1-2, with D perhaps TRBD1 (5 bases). The V and J ends lost 4 bases and 1 base respectively, with 19 bases between them. Germline assignment: CDR1 MDHEN and CDR2 SYDVKM. The CDR3 consists of 17 residues. CDR3 DNA sequence: TGTGCCAGCAGTTCCCGCGGGTGGGGGGTCATTAACTATGGCTACACCTTC. Amino acid sequence: CASSSRGWGVINYGYTF.

The rearrangement links TRBV5-1 to TRBJ1-1, with D possibly TRBD1 on 6 matching bases. CDR3 size: 15 residues. V shed 4 bases and J shed 4 bases, with 17 bases lying between them. Germline V gene data show CDR1 as SGHRS and CDR2 as YFSETQ. The CDR3 here is CASSPPERGSTEAFF. CDR3 DNA: TGCGCCAGCAGCCCGCCGGAGAGGGGGAGCACTGAAGCTTTCTTT.